A selection of T cell receptor beta chains follows, all from one sample in a study of T cells in Graves' hyperthyroidism and ophthalmopathy. TCRdb independently ran MiXCR on the multiplex PCR reads; one entry per CDR3 protein. The table has 500,000 to 650,000 distinct CDR3 sequences, 35% to 50% seen once. Source material: peripheral blood or thyroid tissue (not recorded which). Source of these receptors: an adult woman with Graves' disease, either hyperthyroidism or ophthalmopathy (not recorded which). The CDR3 runs from the conserved cysteine through the conserved F or W. Fields, in order: J gene, V gene, clone size, D gene, CDR3 DNA, CDR3 protein. D genes are given only for firm matches. The listing skips clone size in some rows; elsewhere it reads once, few, many or a size class.

j_gene: TRBJ2-3; v_gene: TRBV19; abundance: .; d_gene: .; CDR3nt: TGTGCCAGTAGTGCCCGACAGTCCCGGGGGCTGCGATCGCAGTATTTT; CDR3aa: CASSARQSRGLRSQYF
j_gene: TRBJ2-6; v_gene: TRBV7-2; abundance: few; d_gene: .; CDR3nt: TGTGCCAGCAGCTTAGGTCGGCGAGGGGGGCGAGTCTGGACTTTC; CDR3aa: CASSLGRRGGRVWTF
j_gene: TRBJ1-1; v_gene: TRBV7-8; abundance: many; d_gene: .; CDR3nt: TGTGCCAGCAGCAGATCGGACCAGGCTGAAGCTTTCTTT; CDR3aa: CASSRSDQAEAFF
j_gene: TRBJ2-7; v_gene: TRBV7-9; abundance: few; d_gene: TRBD1; CDR3nt: TGTGCCAGCAGCTCCTCCGGGGACAGGGCTTACGAGCAGTACTTC; CDR3aa: CASSSSGDRAYEQYF
j_gene: TRBJ1-2; v_gene: TRBV6-5; abundance: many; d_gene: .; CDR3nt: TGTGCCAGCAGTTACGGGGGGATGACTAACTATGGCTACACCTTC; CDR3aa: CASSYGGMTNYGYTF
j_gene: TRBJ1-6; v_gene: TRBV7-9; abundance: once; d_gene: .; CDR3nt: TGCGCCAGCAGCCTAGGGAACAGGGAGCAGGGTTCACCCCTCCACTTT; CDR3aa: CASSLGNREQGSPLHF
j_gene: TRBJ2-7; v_gene: TRBV4-1; abundance: many; d_gene: .; CDR3nt: TGCGCCAGCAGCCATGGCGGGTCAGTCGAGCAGTACTTC; CDR3aa: CASSHGGSVEQYF
j_gene: TRBJ1-5; v_gene: TRBV7-2; abundance: .; d_gene: TRBD1; CDR3nt: TGTGCCAGCAGACCACAGGGGGCGAACAATCAGCCCCAGCATTTT; CDR3aa: CASRPQGANNQPQHF
j_gene: TRBJ2-5; v_gene: TRBV11-3; abundance: many; d_gene: TRBD1; CDR3nt: TGTGCCAGCAGCTCCGGAACAGGGGCCCAACAAGAGACCCAGTACTTC; CDR3aa: CASSSGTGAQQETQYF
j_gene: TRBJ2-5; v_gene: TRBV5-1; abundance: once; d_gene: TRBD2; CDR3nt: TGCGCCAGCAGCTTGGGACCTAGCGGCCCGGTGAGGGAGACCCAGTACTTC; CDR3aa: CASSLGPSGPVRETQYF
j_gene: TRBJ1-2; v_gene: TRBV28; abundance: .; d_gene: .; CDR3nt: TGTGCCAGCAGAAGATTCAACTATGTCTACACCTTC; CDR3aa: CASRRFNYVYTF
j_gene: TRBJ2-7; v_gene: TRBV2; abundance: .; d_gene: .; CDR3nt: TGTGCCAGCAGTCCTAGGTTTGGCTACGAGCAGTACTTC; CDR3aa: CASSPRFGYEQYF
j_gene: TRBJ1-6; v_gene: TRBV6-2/TRBV6-3; abundance: once; d_gene: TRBD1; CDR3nt: TGTGCCAGCAGTTACCCTGGACAGGGACGCTCCCTCCACTTT; CDR3aa: CASSYPGQGRSLHF